Presented here are 14 T cell receptor beta chains from one specimen sequenced in a study of shared clonotypes between healthy human individuals. Naive CD8 cells were CD45RO-negative, positively selected for CCR7, excluding terminally differentiated effector memory CD45RA+ cells. TCRdb's copy holds only in-frame clones and misses some; the assay was immunoSEQ multiplex PCR. Of a few million clones detected, about 94% appear once; the ten largest clones hold about 1.7%. The sample was naive CD8+ T cells from PBMCs. All receptors derive from a man younger than 35 in good health. Some clones in this sample may be carry-over from other donors' samples.

V gene TRBV27 combines with J gene TRBJ2-1; 10 positions match TRBD1. V shed 6 bases, J shed 3 bases, and the junction held 14 bases outside the gene matches. The CDR3 has 18 amino acids. CDR1 MNHEY and CDR2 SMNVEV come from the germline V gene (reference sequence). The DNA of the CDR3 is TGTGCCAGCAGCCGTCACTTTACCGGGACAGGGGACTACAATGAGCAGTTCTTC. It codes for CASSRHFTGTGDYNEQFF.

The rearrangement joins TRBV7-9 to TRBJ2-5; D is ambiguous. The CDR3 is 12 residues long. V was clipped by 5 bases and J by 5 bases, with 9 bases between them. Germline V gene sequence: CDR1 SEHNR, CDR2 FQNEAQ (reference sequence). The CDR3 DNA follows: TGTGCCAGCAGCCTCGAGACGGAGACCCAGTACTTC. This encodes CASSLETETQYF.

The V call is TRBV4-3, the J call TRBJ1-1; D is undetermined. Germline values: CDR1 LGHNA, CDR2 YSLEER. The CDR3 runs 14 residues. V was pared by 1 base and J by 4 bases, with 10 bases between. In DNA, the CDR3 is TGCGCCAGCAGCCAAGTCCTTTCTGGCACTGAAGCTTTCTTT. The encoded protein is CASSQVLSGTEAFF.

V and J are TRBV29-1 and TRBJ2-7, with TRBD2 as a possible D gene (6 bases). The V and J ends lost 7 bases and 1 base respectively, with 17 bases between them. CDR3 length equals 14 residues. Germline-derived CDR1 and CDR2 are SQVTM and ANQGSEA. The CDR3: CSATDSGLSYEQYF. The CDR3 coding sequence is TGCAGCGCCACGGATAGCGGACTTTCCTACGAGCAGTACTTC.

This chain links TRBV7-9 with TRBJ2-7; unclear D gene. The CDR3 runs 16 residues. With 1 base removed from V and 1 base from J, the gap between germline ends came to 14 bases. Looked up from germline, CDR1 is SEHNR and CDR2 is FQNEAQ (reference sequence). CDR3 DNA sequence: TGTGCCAGCAGCTTAGATAGGGTTGTCACTTCCTACGAGCAGTACTTC. This encodes CASSLDRVVTSYEQYF.

The J gene is TRBJ2-3, the V gene TRBV9, with D possibly being TRBD2 (6 bases). This CDR3 comprises 15 residues. Trimming left V 3 bases short and J 5 bases short, with 16 bases between. CDR1 and CDR2 (germline): SGDLS, YYNGEE. CDR3 sequence (DNA): TGTGCCAGCAGCGGCCCCTTGAGGACTATAGATACGCAGTATTTT. Its protein is CASSGPLRTIDTQYF.

The gene calls are TRBV13 and TRBJ2-5; 8 positions match TRBD2. Germline CDR1 is PRHDT and CDR2 is FYEKMQ (reference sequence). With V trimmed by 5 bases and J by 5 bases, 19 bases remained unmatched. This CDR3 region has 18 residues. CDR3 residues: CASSLSTDSGLARETQYF. CDR3 nucleotides: TGTGCCAGCAGCCTCAGTACGGACAGTGGACTAGCCAGGGAGACCCAGTACTTC.

The chain carries TRBV7-2 and TRBJ2-1, with a possible D match to TRBD2 (5 bases). The CDR3 covers 15 residues. The germline gives CDR1 SGHTA, CDR2 FQGNSA. The ends were cut back, 7 bases at V and 6 bases at J, with 19 bases in the middle. The CDR3 here is CASTNGRARSNEQFF. DNA for the CDR3: TGTGCCAGCACCAACGGGCGGGCCAGATCCAATGAGCAGTTCTTC.

The rearrangement joins TRBV11-2 to TRBJ2-2; possible D gene TRBD2, 6 bases. The CDR3 is 16 amino acids. Per the germline V gene, CDR1 is SGHAT and CDR2 is FQNNGV. V was shortened by 5 bases and J by 4 bases, with 17 bases between the two germline ends. CDR3 sequence (DNA): TGTGCCAGCAGCGCCCCCGTTGGAGGGAGCACCGGGGAGCTGTTTTTT. It codes for CASSAPVGGSTGELFF.

The J gene is TRBJ2-5, the V gene TRBV27; D call uncertain. This CDR3 region has 13 residues. The V and J ends lost 2 bases and 1 base respectively, with 5 bases between them. Per germline, CDR1 MNHEY and CDR2 SMNVEV (reference sequence). As DNA, the CDR3 is TGTGCCAGCAGTTTAGTATTCCAAGAGACCCAGTACTTC. It specifies CASSLVFQETQYF.

For the CDR3, the DNA is TGCGCCAGCAGCCAAGAGGACAGGGAAGTAGCGGCCAATGAGCAGTTCTTC. This encodes CASSQEDREVAANEQFF. The chain is built from TRBV4-1 and TRBJ2-1, with 8 bases matching TRBD1. From germline, CDR1 is MGHRA and CDR2 YSYEKL. This CDR3 is 17 amino acids long. The junction had 10 bases not matched to a gene; V was cut back by 0 bases and J by 6 bases.

The chain carries TRBV7-9 and TRBJ1-1; D is unclear. Trimming cost V 4 bases and J 8 bases, with 14 bases left between them. CDR3 length: 13 residues. Germline lookup yields CDR1 SEHNR and CDR2 FQNEAQ (reference sequence). Here the CDR3 DNA reads TGTGCCAGCAGCTCATGGACCTCACGGGAAGCTTTCTTT. This encodes CASSSWTSREAFF.

The V and J genes are TRBV5-6 and TRBJ2-7; no clear D gene. Between the trimmed V and J ends, which lost 1 base and 4 bases, there was a span of 12 bases. Looked up from germline, CDR1 is SGHDT and CDR2 is YYEEEE. There are 14 residues in the CDR3. The CDR3 region is CASSLKVAPYEQYF. In DNA, the CDR3 is TGTGCCAGCAGCTTGAAAGTGGCTCCTTACGAGCAGTACTTC.

The rearrangement links TRBV11-2 to TRBJ2-7, with D maybe TRBD2 (7 bases). Trimming stripped 4 bases from V and 6 bases from J, with 19 bases between. CDR3 length: 15 amino acids. Germline assignment: CDR1 SGHAT and CDR2 FQNNGV. The CDR3 nucleotides are TGTGCCAGCAGCTCCCCTGAGGGGGGGTTCCGCGAGCAGTACTTC. It encodes CASSSPEGGFREQYF.